A single count supports the clone carrying this TCR beta chain. Its antigen is still unknown. These data originate in a study of shared clonotypes between healthy human individuals. Whole-study findings and limits: Naive subsets, compared against memory subsets, generally had larger estimated richness values.

The naive CD8 fraction comprised CD45RO-negative cells positively selected for CCR7 and excluded terminally differentiated effector memory CD45RA+ cells. CDR1 is SQVTM, CDR2 ANQGSEA, per germline. This CDR3 contains 17 residues. V shed 0 bases and J shed 0 bases, with 17 bases lying between them. Data came from immunoSEQ multiplex PCR; TCRdb stores just in-frame clones and leaves some out. The sample lists about 580,000 clones; 95% to 98% were seen once. The source is a young man in good health. The sample consisted of naive CD8+ T cells sorted from blood. The V and J genes are TRBV29-1 and TRBJ1-2; tentatively, D is TRBD1 (5 bases). In DNA, the CDR3 is TGCAGCGTTGAAGATCGGGGCCGGAGCCCGTCTAACTATGGCTACACCTTC. Amino acid sequence: CSVEDRGRSPSNYGYTF.